A selection of T cell receptor beta chains follows, all from one sample in a study of T cell responses to AZD1222 COVID-19 vaccine. TCRdb's copy holds only in-frame clones and misses some; the assay was immunoSEQ multiplex PCR. The table lists around 89,000 clones, around 89% of them singletons. The source was peripheral blood, collected 28 days after the second AZD1222 dose. Every receptor here comes from an adult who received the AZD1222 COVID-19 vaccine. The CDR3 runs from the conserved cysteine through the conserved F or W. Fields, in order: clone size, V gene, J gene, D gene, CDR3 DNA, CDR3 protein. A D gene is named only where the DNA matches it firmly. Part of the rows lack a size; the others show once, few, many or a class for expanded clones.

NA	TRBV12-3/TRBV12-4	TRBJ1-5	NA	TGTGCCAGCAGCCAGCTAAGCAATCAGCCCCAGCATTTT	CASSQLSNQPQHF
NA	TRBV5-1	TRBJ1-5	NA	TGCGCCAGCAGAATGGGACCGGACGGACGCAATCAGCCCCAGCATTTT	CASRMGPDGRNQPQHF
NA	TRBV2	TRBJ2-5	TRBD2	TGTGCCAGCATGCGACTAGCGGGGGGACTCCAAGAGACCCAGTACTTC	CASMRLAGGLQETQYF
once	TRBV6-1	TRBJ1-2	NA	TGTGCCAGCAGTGAAGACCTGGAGGGCTACACCTTC	CASSEDLEGYTF
NA	TRBV30	TRBJ1-2	TRBD1	TGTGCCTGGAGCCCCGGAGGGAGGGGGCAGGTTGGCTACACCTTC	CAWSPGGRGQVGYTF
NA	TRBV5-6	TRBJ2-2	NA	TGTGCCAGCAGCTTGGGCATGTGGGGCACCGGGGAGCTGTTTTTT	CASSLGMWGTGELFF
NA	TRBV5-1	TRBJ1-6	TRBD1	TGCGCCAGCGGCGACAGGGCTGAGTCACCCCTCCACTTT	CASGDRAESPLHF
NA	TRBV11-3	TRBJ2-1	TRBD1	TGTGCCAGCAGCGCAGGGGGCGTTGGGCAGTTCTTC	CASSAGGVGQFF
NA	TRBV28	TRBJ1-3	NA	TGTGCCAGCAGCCAACAGGTGACTCGAAACACCATATATTTT	CASSQQVTRNTIYF
NA	TRBV5-1	TRBJ1-1	NA	TGCGCCAGCACGGGAATGAACACTGAAGCTTTCTTT	CASTGMNTEAFF
NA	TRBV13	TRBJ1-2	NA	TGTGCCAGCAGATCGACCCTAGGGATTGACAACTATGGCTACACCTTC	CASRSTLGIDNYGYTF
NA	TRBV7-9	TRBJ1-2	NA	TGTGCCAGCAGCGGAAACAGGGTTAGTAACTATGGCTACACCTTC	CASSGNRVSNYGYTF
NA	TRBV5-5	TRBJ1-2	NA	TGTGCCAGCAGCTTGGCACCCTCCGGGGGTGGCTACACCTTC	CASSLAPSGGGYTF
NA	TRBV5-1	TRBJ2-5	TRBD1	TGCGCCAGCAGCTTGGTGGGGCAGACAGGGGAGGAGACCCAGTACTTC	CASSLVGQTGEETQYF
NA	TRBV30	TRBJ1-2	TRBD1	TGTGCCTGGAGTCTCACAGGGGGCGCCTATGGCTACACCTTC	CAWSLTGGAYGYTF
NA	TRBV27	TRBJ1-2	TRBD1	TGTGCCAGCAGGACAGGGGGCGAGGTTGGCTACACCTTC	CASRTGGEVGYTF
NA	TRBV9	TRBJ2-2	TRBD1	TGTGCCAGCAGCAGCAGGGACAGGGGGCGAACGAACACCGGGGAGCTGTTTTTT	CASSSRDRGRTNTGELFF
NA	TRBV5-5	TRBJ2-2	NA	TGTGCCAGCACCAACGCGGGGGAGCTGTTTTTT	CASTNAGELFF
NA	TRBV5-1	TRBJ1-3	NA	TGCGCCAGCAGCTTGTCGGGTTCCTCTGGAAACACCATATATTTT	CASSLSGSSGNTIYF
NA	TRBV6-2/TRBV6-3	TRBJ1-3	NA	TGTGCCAGCAACCCAGGTGGCTCTGGAAACACCATATATTTT	CASNPGGSGNTIYF
NA	TRBV11-3	TRBJ1-6	NA	TGTGCCAGCAGCTTAAGCCAGGGGTTTTTACCCCTCCACTTT	CASSLSQGFLPLHF
NA	TRBV4-3	TRBJ1-3	NA	TGCGCCAGCAGCCAAGAGGCGGTAGGGCTTTCTGGAAACACCATATATTTT	CASSQEAVGLSGNTIYF
NA	TRBV5-1	TRBJ2-3	NA	TGCGCCAGCAGCTTGGTTACCGGGACGCAGTATTTT	CASSLVTGTQYF
NA	TRBV5-1	TRBJ1-4	TRBD1	TGCGCCAGCAGCCTGGAATTAGGGGGCAATGAAAAACTGTTTTTT	CASSLELGGNEKLFF
NA	TRBV29-1	TRBJ2-2	NA	TGCAGCGTCAACAGGGTGTCCACCGGGGAGCTGTTTTTT	CSVNRVSTGELFF
NA	TRBV15	TRBJ1-1	TRBD1	TGTGCCACCAGCAGAGGCGTAACGGGATTACAGGGGGTCGAAGCTTTCTTT	CATSRGVTGLQGVEAFF
NA	TRBV18	TRBJ1-4	NA	TGTGCCAGCTCACCAGGCGGGACAACTAATGAAAAACTGTTTTTT	CASSPGGTTNEKLFF
NA	TRBV7-9	TRBJ1-2	NA	TGTGCCAGCAGCTTTTATGGGGAAAATGGCTACACCTTC	CASSFYGENGYTF
few	TRBV6-1	TRBJ1-2	NA	TGTGCCAGCAGTGAAAGGAGACGGTCTAACTATGGCTACACCTTC	CASSERRRSNYGYTF
NA	TRBV12-5	TRBJ2-1	TRBD1	TGTGCTAGTGGTTTGACAGGGGACGATGAGCAGTTCTTC	CASGLTGDDEQFF
NA	TRBV4-1	TRBJ1-5	TRBD1	TGCGCCAGCAGCCATGGACAGGATAGCAATCAGCCCCAGCATTTT	CASSHGQDSNQPQHF
few	TRBV7-2	TRBJ1-3	NA	TGTGCCAGCAGCCCTTGGGGGAGCTCTGGAAACACCATATATTTT	CASSPWGSSGNTIYF
once	TRBV4-1	TRBJ2-1	NA	TGCGCCAGCAGCCGCGGCGGGCCCGATCAGTTCTTC	CASSRGGPDQFF
once	TRBV18	TRBJ2-3	TRBD2	TGTGCCAGCTCACCAAAGACTAGCGGGGCCCTCAGCACAGATACGCAGTATTTT	CASSPKTSGALSTDTQYF
NA	TRBV28	TRBJ2-1	TRBD2	TGTGCCAGCAGTGAGCGGGGGCACAATGAGCAGTTCTTC	CASSERGHNEQFF
NA	TRBV7-2	TRBJ2-7	TRBD1	TGTGCCAGCAGCTCGTCGGACAGGGGAGCTTCTTACGAGCAGTACTTC	CASSSSDRGASYEQYF
NA	TRBV25-1	TRBJ1-5	NA	TGTGCCAGCAGTGAATTCCAAGGTAGCAATCAGCCCCAGCATTTT	CASSEFQGSNQPQHF
NA	TRBV7-2	TRBJ1-1	TRBD1	TGTGCCAGCAGCCCTTCAAGGGGACAGGGAACGAGCACTGAAGCTTTCTTT	CASSPSRGQGTSTEAFF
NA	TRBV10-3	TRBJ1-1	TRBD1	TGTGCCATCAGTGAGTCGAACATCAACAGGGGAAGGGGAAACACTGAAGCTTTCTTT	CAISESNINRGRGNTEAFF
NA	TRBV19	TRBJ2-1	TRBD2	TGTGCCAGTAGTATCTCCAGCGGGGGGGCCTATGAGCAGTTCTTC	CASSISSGGAYEQFF
NA	TRBV9	TRBJ2-7	NA	TGTGCCAGCAGCCGATACTTCGAGGCCACCTACGAGCAGTACTTC	CASSRYFEATYEQYF
NA	TRBV4-1	TRBJ1-1	TRBD1	TGCGCCAGCAGCCCACCGGACAGGGATGGTCTCTCAGCTTTCTTT	CASSPPDRDGLSAFF
NA	TRBV5-4	TRBJ1-4	TRBD1	TGTGCCAGCAGCAAGGGACAGGGAAACGAAAAACTGTTTTTT	CASSKGQGNEKLFF
NA	TRBV2	TRBJ2-7	NA	TGTGCCAGCAGTCCTATAGCGGCGAGAACCTACGAGCAGTACTTC	CASSPIAARTYEQYF
once	TRBV27	TRBJ2-7	NA	TGTGCCAGCAGTTTTGCTAATGGACTGTACGAGCAGTACTTC	CASSFANGLYEQYF
NA	TRBV5-6	TRBJ2-3	NA	TGTGCCAGCAGCCTACTGGGTCATAGCACAGATACGCAGTATTTT	CASSLLGHSTDTQYF
NA	TRBV28	TRBJ2-1	NA	TGTGCCAGCAGTTTGATCAATGAGCAGTTCTTC	CASSLINEQFF
NA	TRBV13	TRBJ1-1	NA	TGTGCCAGCAGCTTAAGGACAGCGAACACTGAAGCTTTCTTT	CASSLRTANTEAFF